This T cell receptor beta chain was documented in a study of OX40 agonist ivuxolimab in advanced cancers. Across the whole study: Patients were treated with ivuxolimab, an agonistic anti-OX40 (CD134) antibody. Age averaged around 58 years (range about 23 to 80), and about 86% were male. Study-wide results and caveats: In CD8+ T cells, expanded clones were on average more numerous than in CD4+.

A remark on this clone: Its target is unknown.

Profiling relied on immunoSEQ multiplex PCR, and the TCRdb table lists in-frame clones only, not all of them. The table lists roughly 63,000 clones, roughly 87% of them singletons, with 12% in the top ten. Trimming cost V 6 bases and J 3 bases; bases outside gene matches: 10. Per the germline V gene, CDR1 is SQVTM and CDR2 is ANQGSEA. The CDR3 is made up of 15 amino acids. The TCR originated in an adult with an advanced solid tumor such as melanoma, head and neck, liver or kidney cancer. The sample here was CD4+ or CD8+ T cells sorted from blood, taken in a trial of the OX40 agonist ivuxolimab. V and J are TRBV29-1 and TRBJ1-2, with 10 positions matching TRBD1. The chain's CDR3 is CSVIRDRGQDYGYTF. CDR3 DNA sequence: TGCAGCGTAATCCGGGACAGGGGACAGGACTATGGCTACACCTTC.